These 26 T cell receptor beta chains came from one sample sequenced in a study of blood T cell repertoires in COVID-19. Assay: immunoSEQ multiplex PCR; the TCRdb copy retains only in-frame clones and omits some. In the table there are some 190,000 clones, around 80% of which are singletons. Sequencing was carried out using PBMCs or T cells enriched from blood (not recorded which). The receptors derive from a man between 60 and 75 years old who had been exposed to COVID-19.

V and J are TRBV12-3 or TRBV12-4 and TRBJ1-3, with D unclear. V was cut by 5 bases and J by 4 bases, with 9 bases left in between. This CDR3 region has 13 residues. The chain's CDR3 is CASSGRVGNTIYF. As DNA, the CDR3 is TGTGCCAGCAGTGGGAGAGTCGGAAACACCATATATTTT.

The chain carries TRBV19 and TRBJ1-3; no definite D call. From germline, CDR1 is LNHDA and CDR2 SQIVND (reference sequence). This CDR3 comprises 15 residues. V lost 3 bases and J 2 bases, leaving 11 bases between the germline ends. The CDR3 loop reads CASSITKNTGNTIYF. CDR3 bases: TGTGCCAGTAGTATCACGAAGAACACTGGAAACACCATATATTTT.

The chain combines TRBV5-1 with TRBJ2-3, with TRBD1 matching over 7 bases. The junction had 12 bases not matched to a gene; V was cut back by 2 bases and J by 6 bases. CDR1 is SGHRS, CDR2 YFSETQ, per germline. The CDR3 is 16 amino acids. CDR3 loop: CASSLGNRGRIDTQYF. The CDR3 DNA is TGCGCCAGCAGCTTAGGAAACAGGGGCAGGATTGATACGCAGTATTTT.

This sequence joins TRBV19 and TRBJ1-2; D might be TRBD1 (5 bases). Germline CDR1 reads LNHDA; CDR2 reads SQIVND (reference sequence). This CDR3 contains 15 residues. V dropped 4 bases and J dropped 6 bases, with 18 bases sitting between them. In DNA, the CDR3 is TGTGCCAGTAGTAATCCACAGGTCCCCCGACATGGCTACACCTTC. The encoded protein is CASSNPQVPRHGYTF.

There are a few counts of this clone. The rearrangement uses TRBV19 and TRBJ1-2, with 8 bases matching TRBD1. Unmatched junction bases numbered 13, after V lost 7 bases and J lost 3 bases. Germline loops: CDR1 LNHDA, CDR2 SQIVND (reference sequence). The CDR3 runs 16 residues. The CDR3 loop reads CASTLPGTGSHYGYTF. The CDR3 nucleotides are TGTGCCAGTACCCTCCCCGGGACAGGTTCTCACTATGGCTACACCTTC.

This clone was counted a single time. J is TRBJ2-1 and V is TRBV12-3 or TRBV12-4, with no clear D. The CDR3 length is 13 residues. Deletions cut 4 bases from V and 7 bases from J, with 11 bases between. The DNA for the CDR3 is TGTGCCAGCAGTTCTCCCCGGGTAAATGAGCAGTTCTTC. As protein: CASSSPRVNEQFF.

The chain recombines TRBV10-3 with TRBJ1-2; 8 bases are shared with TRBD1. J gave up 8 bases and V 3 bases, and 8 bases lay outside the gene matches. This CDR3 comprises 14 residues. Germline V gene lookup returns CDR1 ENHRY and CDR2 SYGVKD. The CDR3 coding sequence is TGTGCCATCAGTGAAGGGGCCAGGGGGCCGGGCTACACCTTC. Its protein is CAISEGARGPGYTF.

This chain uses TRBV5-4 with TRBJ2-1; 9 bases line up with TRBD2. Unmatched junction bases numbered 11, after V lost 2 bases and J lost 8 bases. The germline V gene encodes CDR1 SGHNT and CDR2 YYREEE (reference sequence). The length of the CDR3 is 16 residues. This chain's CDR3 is CASSLSSGRGRYEQFF. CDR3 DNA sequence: TGTGCCAGCAGCTTAAGTAGCGGGAGAGGTCGGTATGAGCAGTTCTTC. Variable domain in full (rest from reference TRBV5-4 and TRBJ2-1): ETGVTQSPTHLIKTRGQQVTLRCSSQSGHNTVSWYQQALGQGPQFIFQYYREEENGRGNFPPRFSGLQFPNYSSELNVNALELDDSALYLCASSLSSGRGRYEQFFGPGTRLTVL.

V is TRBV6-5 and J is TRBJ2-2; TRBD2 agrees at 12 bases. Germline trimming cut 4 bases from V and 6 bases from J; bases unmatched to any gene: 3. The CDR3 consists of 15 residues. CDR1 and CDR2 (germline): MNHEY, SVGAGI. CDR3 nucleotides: TGTGCCAGCAGTTCCCTAGCGGGAGGGGCCGGGGAGCTGTTTTTT. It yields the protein CASSSLAGGAGELFF.

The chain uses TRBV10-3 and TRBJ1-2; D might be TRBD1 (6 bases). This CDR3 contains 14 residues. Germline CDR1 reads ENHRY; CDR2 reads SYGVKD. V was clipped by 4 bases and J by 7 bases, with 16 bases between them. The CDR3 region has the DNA TGTGCCATCAGTGTCGGGGCAGGGGAGAGTGGCTACACCTTC. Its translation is CAISVGAGESGYTF.

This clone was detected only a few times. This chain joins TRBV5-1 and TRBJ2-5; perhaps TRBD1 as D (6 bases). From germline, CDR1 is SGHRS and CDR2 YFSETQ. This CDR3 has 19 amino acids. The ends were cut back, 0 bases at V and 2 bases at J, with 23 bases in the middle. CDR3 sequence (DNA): TGCGCCAGCAGCTTGGATGTTTTGGCGTTCAGGGGCCGACAAGAGACCCAGTACTTC. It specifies CASSLDVLAFRGRQETQYF.

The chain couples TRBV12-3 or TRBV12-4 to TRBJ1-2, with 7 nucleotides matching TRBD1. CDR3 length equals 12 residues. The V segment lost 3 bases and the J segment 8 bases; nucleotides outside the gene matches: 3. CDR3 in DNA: TGTGCCAGCAGTTTGACAGGGCGCGGCTACACCTTC. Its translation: CASSLTGRGYTF.

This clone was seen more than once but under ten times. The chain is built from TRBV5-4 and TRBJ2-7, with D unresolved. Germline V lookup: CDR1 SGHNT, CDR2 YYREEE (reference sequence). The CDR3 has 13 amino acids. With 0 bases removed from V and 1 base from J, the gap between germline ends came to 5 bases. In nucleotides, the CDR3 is TGTGCCAGCAGCTTGGACCAGTCCTACGAGCAGTACTTC. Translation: CASSLDQSYEQYF.

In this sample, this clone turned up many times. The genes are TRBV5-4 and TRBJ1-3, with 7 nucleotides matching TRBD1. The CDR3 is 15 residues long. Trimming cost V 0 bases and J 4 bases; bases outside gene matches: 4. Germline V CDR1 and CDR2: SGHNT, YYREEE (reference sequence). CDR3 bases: TGTGCCAGCAGCTTGGCCCTGGACAGGGGAAACACCATATATTTT. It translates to CASSLALDRGNTIYF.

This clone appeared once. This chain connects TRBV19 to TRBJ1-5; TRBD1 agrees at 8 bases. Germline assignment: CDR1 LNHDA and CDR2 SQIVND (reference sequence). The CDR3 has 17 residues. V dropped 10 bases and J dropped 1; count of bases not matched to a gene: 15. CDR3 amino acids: CATSLGRGRLSNQPQHF. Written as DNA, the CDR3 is TGTGCCACCTCTCTCGGCAGGGGGCGCTTAAGCAATCAGCCCCAGCATTTT.

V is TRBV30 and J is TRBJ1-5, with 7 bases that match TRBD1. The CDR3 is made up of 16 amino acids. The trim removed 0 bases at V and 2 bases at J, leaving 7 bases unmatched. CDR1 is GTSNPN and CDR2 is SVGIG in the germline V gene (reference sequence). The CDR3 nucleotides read TGTGCCTGGAGTGTACGGCGGGGACAGCGCAATCAGCCCCAGCATTTT. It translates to CAWSVRRGQRNQPQHF.

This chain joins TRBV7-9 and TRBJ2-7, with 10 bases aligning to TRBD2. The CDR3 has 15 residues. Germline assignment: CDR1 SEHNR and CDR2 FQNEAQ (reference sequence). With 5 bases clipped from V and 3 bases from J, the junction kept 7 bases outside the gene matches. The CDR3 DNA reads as TGTGCCAGCAGCGCACGGACTAGCGGTATCTACGAGCAGTACTTC. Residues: CASSARTSGIYEQYF.

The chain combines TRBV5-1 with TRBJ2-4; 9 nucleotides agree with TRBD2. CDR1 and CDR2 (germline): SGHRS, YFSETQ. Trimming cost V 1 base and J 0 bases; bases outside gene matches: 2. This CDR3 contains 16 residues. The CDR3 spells CASSLSSGRAKNIQYF. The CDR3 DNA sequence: TGCGCCAGCAGCTTGAGTAGCGGGAGAGCCAAAAACATTCAGTACTTC.

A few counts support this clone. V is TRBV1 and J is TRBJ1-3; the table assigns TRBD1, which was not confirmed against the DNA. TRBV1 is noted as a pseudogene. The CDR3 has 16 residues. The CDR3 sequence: CTTPLGPRGRGNTIYF. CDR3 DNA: TGCACCACCCCGTTGGGGCCCAGGGGAAGAGGAAACACCATATATTTT.

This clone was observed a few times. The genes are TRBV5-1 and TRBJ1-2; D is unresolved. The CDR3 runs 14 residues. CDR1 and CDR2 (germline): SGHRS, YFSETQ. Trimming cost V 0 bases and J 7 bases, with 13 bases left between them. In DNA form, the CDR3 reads TGCGCCAGCAGCTTGGAAGCCATCCGAGGTGGCTACACCTTC. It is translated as CASSLEAIRGGYTF.

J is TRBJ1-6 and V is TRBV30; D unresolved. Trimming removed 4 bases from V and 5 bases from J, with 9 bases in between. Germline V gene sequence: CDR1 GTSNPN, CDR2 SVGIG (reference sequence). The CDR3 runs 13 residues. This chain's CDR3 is CAWTPSNNSPLHF. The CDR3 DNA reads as TGTGCCTGGACCCCAAGCAATAATTCACCCCTCCACTTT. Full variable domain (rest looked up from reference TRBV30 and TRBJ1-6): SQTIHQWPATLVQPVGSPLSLECTVEGTSNPNLYWYRQAAGRGLQLLFYSVGIGQISSEVPQNLSASRPQDRQFILSSKKLLLSDSGFYLCAWTPSNNSPLHFGNGTRLTVT.

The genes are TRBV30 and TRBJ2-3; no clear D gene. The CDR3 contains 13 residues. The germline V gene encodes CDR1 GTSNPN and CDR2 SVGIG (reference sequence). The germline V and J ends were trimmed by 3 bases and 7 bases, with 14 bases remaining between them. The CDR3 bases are TGTGCCTGGAGCCAGACTGGCATGAATACGCAGTATTTT. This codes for CAWSQTGMNTQYF.

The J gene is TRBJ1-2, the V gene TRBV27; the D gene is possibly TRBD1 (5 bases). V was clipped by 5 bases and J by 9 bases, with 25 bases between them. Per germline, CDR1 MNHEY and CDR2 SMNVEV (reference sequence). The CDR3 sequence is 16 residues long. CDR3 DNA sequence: TGTGCCAGCAGTAAGTCAAATGACAGACCTCTTTCTCGCTACACCTTC. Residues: CASSKSNDRPLSRYTF.

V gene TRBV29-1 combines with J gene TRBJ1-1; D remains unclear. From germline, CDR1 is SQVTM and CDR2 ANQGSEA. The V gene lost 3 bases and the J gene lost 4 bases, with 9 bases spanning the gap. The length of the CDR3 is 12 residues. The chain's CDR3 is CSVDPGSTEAFF. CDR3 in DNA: TGCAGCGTTGATCCGGGAAGCACTGAAGCTTTCTTT.

CDR3 DNA sequence: TGTGCCAGCAGCTTGGAGGGACATGGATATGGCTACACCTTC. This translates into CASSLEGHGYGYTF. The chain combines TRBV5-5 with TRBJ1-2, with D possibly being TRBD1 (6 bases). Germline V gives CDR1 SGHKS, CDR2 YYEKEE (reference sequence). Trimming took off 0 bases at V and 5 bases at J, with 11 bases between the two ends. The CDR3 runs to 14 residues.

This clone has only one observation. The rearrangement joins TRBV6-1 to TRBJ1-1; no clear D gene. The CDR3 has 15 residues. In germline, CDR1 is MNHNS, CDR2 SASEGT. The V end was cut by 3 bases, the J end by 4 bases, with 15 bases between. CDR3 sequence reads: CASSERVGWLTEAFF. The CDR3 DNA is TGTGCCAGCAGTGAGAGGGTAGGATGGCTCACTGAAGCTTTCTTT.